The present T cell receptor beta chain was sequenced within a study of shared clonotypes between healthy human individuals. Study observations and caveats: Memory subsets had estimated richness that was generally smaller than that of naive subsets.

Clones were sequenced by immunoSEQ multiplex PCR, and TCRdb holds only the in-frame ones, with some missing. The sample includes under 2,500,000 clones, approximately 94% of them seen just once. The CDR3 is 12 amino acids. Germline V lookup: CDR1 SNHLY, CDR2 FYNNEI. With 4 bases removed from V and 11 bases from J, the gap between germline ends came to 11 bases. Details on this clone: The antigen remains undetermined.

From CD4+ cells came CD45RA+ naive and CD45RA-negative memory subsets. The sequenced sample consisted of naive CD4+ T cells sorted from blood. Regarding subset: CD45RA+ positively selected. This clonotype was obtained from a young man in good health. The J gene is TRBJ1-4, the V gene TRBV2; no clear D gene. The CDR3 DNA sequence: TGTGCCAGCAGTGCGCTAGGAGGGAAACTGTTTTTT. As protein: CASSALGGKLFF.